This is a list of T cell receptor beta chains from one sample in a study of T cells in Graves' hyperthyroidism and ophthalmopathy. TCRdb redid the calling of the multiplex PCR reads with MiXCR, one entry per CDR3 protein. This sample has about 620,000 distinct CDR3 sequences, with roughly 15% found just once. Sequences were obtained from blood. The receptors come from a woman aged 25 to 39 with Graves' hyperthyroidism. The CDR3 runs from the conserved cysteine through the conserved F or W. D genes are given only for firm matches. Clone sizes are given selectively: once, few, many, or a class where the clone is expanded.

J gene: TRBJ2-7
clone size: few
D gene: TRBD2
V gene: TRBV6-1
CDR3 protein: CASTSAGGPFSEQYF
CDR3 DNA: TGTGCCAGCACCTCAGCGGGAGGGCCTTTTTCCGAGCAGTACTTC

J gene: TRBJ1-6
clone size: NA
D gene: NA
V gene: TRBV20-1
CDR3 protein: CSARYKNNSPLHF
CDR3 DNA: TGCAGTGCTAGATATAAAAATAATTCACCCCTCCACTTT

J gene: TRBJ1-1
clone size: NA
D gene: TRBD1
V gene: TRBV5-6
CDR3 protein: CASSLVPDRGGTEAFF
CDR3 DNA: TGTGCCAGCAGCTTGGTCCCGGACAGGGGAGGCACTGAAGCTTTCTTT

J gene: TRBJ1-2
clone size: many
D gene: NA
V gene: TRBV2
CDR3 protein: CASSEIDRFSSYGYTF
CDR3 DNA: TGTGCCAGCAGTGAAATAGACAGATTCAGTTCCTATGGCTACACCTTC

J gene: TRBJ1-4
clone size: NA
D gene: TRBD1
V gene: TRBV10-3
CDR3 protein: CAISQGAIGKLFF
CDR3 DNA: TGTGCCATCAGTCAGGGGGCTATTGGAAAACTGTTTTTT

J gene: TRBJ2-7
clone size: many
D gene: NA
V gene: TRBV7-9
CDR3 protein: CASSLLGGLSSYEQYF
CDR3 DNA: TGTGCCAGCAGCTTACTGGGTGGACTGAGCTCCTACGAGCAGTACTTC

J gene: TRBJ2-7
clone size: NA
D gene: TRBD2
V gene: TRBV6-1
CDR3 protein: CASSYGPSAGVAEQYF
CDR3 DNA: TGTGCCAGCAGTTACGGGCCTTCAGCGGGAGTAGCTGAGCAGTACTTC

J gene: TRBJ1-3
clone size: many
D gene: TRBD1
V gene: TRBV9
CDR3 protein: CASSVGDSRGNTIYF
CDR3 DNA: TGTGCCAGCAGCGTAGGGGACAGCCGAGGAAACACCATATATTTT

J gene: TRBJ2-7
clone size: NA
D gene: TRBD2
V gene: TRBV28
CDR3 protein: CASSSPGLGDEQYF
CDR3 DNA: TGTGCCAGCAGTTCTCCGGGACTAGGCGACGAGCAGTACTTC

J gene: TRBJ1-5
clone size: many
D gene: NA
V gene: TRBV7-9
CDR3 protein: CATGRDNQPQHF
CDR3 DNA: TGTGCCACCGGACGGGATAATCAGCCCCAGCATTTT

J gene: TRBJ1-4
clone size: once
D gene: TRBD1
V gene: TRBV3-1
CDR3 protein: CASSRTGGKGKLFF
CDR3 DNA: TGTGCCAGCAGCCGGACAGGGGGCAAAGGAAAACTGTTTTTT

J gene: TRBJ1-2
clone size: NA
D gene: TRBD1
V gene: TRBV6-1
CDR3 protein: CASSELGDRVYGYTF
CDR3 DNA: TGTGCCAGCAGTGAGCTAGGGGACAGGGTCTATGGCTACACCTTC

J gene: TRBJ1-2
clone size: few
D gene: NA
V gene: TRBV6-1
CDR3 protein: CASNEEVYGYTF
CDR3 DNA: TGTGCCAGCAACGAGGAGGTCTATGGCTACACCTTC

J gene: TRBJ1-6
clone size: few
D gene: NA
V gene: TRBV3-1
CDR3 protein: CASSPREGRLGSPLHF
CDR3 DNA: TGTGCCAGCAGCCCCCGGGAGGGAAGGTTGGGTTCACCCCTCCACTTT

J gene: TRBJ2-3
clone size: few
D gene: NA
V gene: TRBV7-9
CDR3 protein: CASSLWSHMVTDTQYF
CDR3 DNA: TGTGCCAGCAGCTTATGGAGCCACATGGTCACAGATACGCAGTATTTT

J gene: TRBJ2-2
clone size: few
D gene: TRBD1
V gene: TRBV20-1
CDR3 protein: CSARGDRVPYDRTGELFF
CDR3 DNA: TGCAGTGCTAGAGGGGACAGGGTACCCTACGACCGGACCGGGGAGCTGTTTTTT

J gene: TRBJ2-5
clone size: many
D gene: NA
V gene: TRBV20-1
CDR3 protein: CSVRLQRTQYF
CDR3 DNA: TGCAGTGTTAGACTTCAGAGGACCCAGTACTTC

J gene: TRBJ1-6
clone size: NA
D gene: NA
V gene: TRBV25-1
CDR3 protein: CASSGPNSPLHF
CDR3 DNA: TGTGCCAGCAGTGGACCAAATTCACCCCTCCACTTT

J gene: TRBJ1-1
clone size: many
D gene: NA
V gene: TRBV12-3/TRBV12-4
CDR3 protein: CASSPPGLTTAFF
CDR3 DNA: TGTGCCAGCAGCCCTCCGGGCCTAACGACAGCTTTCTTT

J gene: TRBJ2-7
clone size: many
D gene: TRBD2
V gene: TRBV7-9
CDR3 protein: CASSWDFAGGSYEQYF
CDR3 DNA: TGTGCCAGCAGTTGGGACTTCGCGGGAGGGTCCTACGAGCAGTACTTC

J gene: TRBJ1-4
clone size: few
D gene: NA
V gene: TRBV3-1
CDR3 protein: CASSQGGSNEKLFF
CDR3 DNA: TGTGCCAGCAGCCAGGGGGGGTCTAATGAAAAACTGTTTTTT

J gene: TRBJ1-6
clone size: many
D gene: NA
V gene: TRBV30
CDR3 protein: CAWSADSYSPLHF
CDR3 DNA: TGTGCCTGGAGTGCGGACAGCTATTCACCCCTCCACTTT

J gene: TRBJ2-3
clone size: many
D gene: NA
V gene: TRBV29-1
CDR3 protein: CSVEDPYEQGRVTDTQYF
CDR3 DNA: TGCAGCGTTGAAGACCCGTACGAACAGGGGAGGGTGACAGATACGCAGTATTTT

J gene: TRBJ2-1
clone size: many
D gene: TRBD2
V gene: TRBV20-1
CDR3 protein: CSASGTSVYNEQFF
CDR3 DNA: TGCAGTGCTAGCGGGACTAGCGTTTACAATGAGCAGTTCTTC

J gene: TRBJ1-3
clone size: NA
D gene: NA
V gene: TRBV28
CDR3 protein: CASSLNPSKGSTIYF
CDR3 DNA: TGTGCCAGCAGTTTAAACCCTAGTAAAGGAAGCACCATATATTTT

J gene: TRBJ2-2
clone size: NA
D gene: NA
V gene: TRBV5-1
CDR3 protein: CASSESHWENTGELFF
CDR3 DNA: TGTGCCAGCAGCGAGAGTCATTGGGAGAACACCGGGGAGCTGTTTTTT

J gene: TRBJ1-6
clone size: few
D gene: NA
V gene: TRBV5-6
CDR3 protein: CASSFRLTMGSPLHF
CDR3 DNA: TGTGCCAGCAGCTTCAGACTGACCATGGGTTCACCCCTCCACTTT

J gene: TRBJ1-3
clone size: many
D gene: NA
V gene: TRBV20-1
CDR3 protein: CSARPRRFDNTIYF
CDR3 DNA: TGCAGTGCTAGACCGAGGCGTTTCGATAACACCATATATTTT